This T cell receptor beta chain was sequenced for a study of blood T cell repertoires in COVID-19. CDR3 length: 17 amino acids. The germline V gene encodes CDR1 ENHRY and CDR2 SYGVKD. V was pared by 2 bases and J by 4 bases, with 12 bases of the junction left unmatched. Clones were read by immunoSEQ multiplex PCR, and TCRdb kept only the in-frame ones, dropping some. The sample yields over 250,000 clones, approximately 92% seen once. This TCR was sampled from a person under 30 with COVID-19, enrolled during active disease. The chain recombines TRBV10-3 with TRBJ2-5; 8 bases are a match to TRBD1. Sequencing used peripheral blood. The CDR3 DNA sequence: TGTGCCATCAGTGAGAGGAAGCCGGGACAGGTAATAGAGACCCAGTACTTC. As protein: CAISERKPGQVIETQYF.